The clone carrying this T cell receptor beta chain came up many times. As yet, its antigen is unknown. The CDR3 has 16 amino acids. The trim removed 4 bases at V and 4 bases at J, leaving 9 bases unmatched. These data are taken from a study of response to subunit inactivated influenza vaccine. Study conclusions and caveats: Each seasonal influenza vaccination recruits few new T cells, the authors suggested.

MiXCR was run by TCRdb on the RT-PCR reads, yielding one entry per CDR3 protein. Of about 170,000 distinct CDR3 sequences listed, roughly a tenth are singletons. This rearrangement joins TRBV12-3 or TRBV12-4 to TRBJ2-1; 8 bases map to TRBD2. The clonotype originates from a man between 50 and 69 years old who received an inactivated influenza vaccine. The sample in question was CD8+ T cells sorted from PBMCs, obtained approximately 25 months after vaccination. CDR3 sequence reads: CASSSIRGGLYNEQFF. CDR3 bases: TGTGCCAGCAGTTCCATCCGGGGGGGCCTATACAATGAGCAGTTCTTC.